This note documents a single TCR beta chain sequence. The CDR3 is made up of 19 amino acids. TCRdb reanalysed the PCR reads using MiXCR and keeps one entry per CDR3 protein. Seen here are just over 20,000 distinct CDR3 sequences, under 60% observed once, and the top ten hold about 1%. The data derive from a study of vaccination and CD4 T cells after COVID-19. Study overall: The convalescents included six males and four females, and among them two were Hispanic while seven were Caucasian. Sampling after COVID took place at a median of 101 days (range 35 to 161) following diagnosis.

The receptor comes from a human donor who had recovered from COVID-19. The material sequenced was CD4+ T cells from blood, taken before SARS-CoV-2 vaccination. V usage is TRBV1 and J usage is TRBJ2-7; TRBD2, the table's D call, was not compared with the DNA. TRBV1 is an annotated pseudogene. CDR3 sequence: CTSSQGPGLTTLITVEQYF. In nucleotides, the CDR3 is TGCACCAGCAGCCAAGGGCCGGGACTGACGACCCTAATAACGGTTGAGCAGTACTTC.